These 27 T cell receptor beta chains share one sample of origin, sequenced in a study of T cells in Graves' hyperthyroidism and ophthalmopathy. The CDR3 regions of TCR beta were amplified from RNA transcripts. In the first-round RT-PCR of the TCR CDR3, the HTBI primer set was used. In TCRdb, the multiplex PCR reads were re-called with MiXCR into one record per CDR3 protein. Among roughly 30,000 distinct CDR3 sequences, 40% to 55% were seen once, and the ten largest hold over 9%. Input material: blood. These receptors originate from a woman aged 25 to 39 with Graves' hyperthyroidism.

This clonotype was seen repeatedly, ten times or more. The CDR3 sequence: CAWSVQGSDTQYF. The CDR3 region has the DNA TGTGCCTGGAGTGTACAGGGATCAGATACGCAGTATTTT. The V call is TRBV30, the J call TRBJ2-3; TRBD1 is a possible D gene (6 bases). Germline CDR1 reads GTSNPN; CDR2 reads SVGIG (reference sequence). The length of the CDR3 is 13 residues. Trimming removed 0 bases at V and 4 bases at J, with 8 bases between.

This clonotype is labeled as medium-sized. V gene TRBV15 combines with J gene TRBJ2-7; no clear D. This CDR3 has 12 residues. Germline V gene sequence: CDR1 LNHNV, CDR2 YYDKDF (reference sequence). V dropped 0 bases and J dropped 4 bases, with 4 bases sitting between them. CDR3 in amino acids: CATSRDGYEQYF. CDR3 DNA: TGTGCCACCAGCAGAGACGGGTACGAGCAGTACTTC.

This clonotype was seen repeatedly, ten times or more. This chain connects TRBV20-1 to TRBJ2-3, with 11 nucleotides matching TRBD2. This CDR3 spans 16 amino acids. CDR1 is DFQATT, CDR2 SNEGSKA, per germline (reference sequence). The CDR3 nucleotides are TGCAGAGGGACTAGCGGACCACCTACTAGCACAGATACGCAGTATTTT. This codes for CRGTSGPPTSTDTQYF.

This chain links TRBV29-1 with TRBJ2-1; TRBD1 is a possible D gene (6 bases). Trimming stripped 7 bases from V and 7 bases from J, with 14 bases between. The CDR3 sequence is 12 residues long. Looked up from germline, CDR1 is SQVTM and CDR2 is ANQGSEA. The CDR3 here is CSAGDGSNEQFF. CDR3 nucleotide sequence: TGCAGCGCAGGGGACGGAAGTAATGAGCAGTTCTTC.

This clonotype is classed as medium-sized. This sequence joins TRBV20-1 and TRBJ2-3; 11 bases align to TRBD1. CDR1 and CDR2 (germline): DFQATT, SNEGSKA (reference sequence). CDR3 length equals 14 residues. V gave up 4 bases and J gave up 5 bases; unmatched junction bases: 5. CDR3 amino acids: CSANPGQGGDTQYF. The CDR3 DNA follows: TGCAGTGCTAATCCGGGACAGGGGGGAGATACGCAGTATTTT.

This clonotype was detected ten times or more. The V and J genes are TRBV7-4 and TRBJ1-5, with D maybe TRBD1 (5 bases). Germline loops: CDR1 SGHVT, CDR2 SQSDAQ. CDR3 size: 17 residues. The ends were cut back, 3 bases at V and 10 bases at J, with 25 bases in the middle. The CDR3 sequence is CASSFKRGRVESCPQHF. CDR3 DNA: TGTGCCAGCAGCTTTAAGAGGGGCAGGGTGGAATCATGCCCCCAGCATTTT.

The V call is TRBV29-1, the J call TRBJ2-7; 8 bases match TRBD1. The germline V gene has CDR1 SQVTM and CDR2 ANQGSEA. CDR3 length equals 12 residues. The ends lost 6 bases at V and 6 bases at J; junction bases unmatched: 7. CDR3 sequence reads: CSVQETGVEQYF. The CDR3, as DNA: TGCAGCGTCCAAGAGACAGGGGTCGAGCAGTACTTC.

The chain joins TRBV29-1 to TRBJ2-1; 9 nucleotides line up with TRBD2. This CDR3 contains 15 residues. V dropped 1 base and J dropped 10; count of bases not matched to a gene: 11. Germline assignment: CDR1 SQVTM and CDR2 ANQGSEA. CDR3 nucleotide sequence: TGCAGCGTTGAAGGGGCGGGAGGGTTTGGAGGCGAGCAGTTCTTC. Encoded protein: CSVEGAGGFGGEQFF.

Judged by abundance, this clonotype is medium-sized (0.01 to 0.1%). The chain has TRBV20-1 and TRBJ2-7; 8 positions agree with TRBD1. The CDR3 contains 14 residues. After removal of 5 bases from V and 5 bases from J, the junction contained 11 bases not matched to a gene. Germline V gene lookup returns CDR1 DFQATT and CDR2 SNEGSKA (reference sequence). The CDR3 is CSAVTTGASHEQYF. The CDR3 DNA sequence: TGCAGTGCTGTGACGACAGGGGCATCGCACGAGCAGTACTTC.

A word on this clonotype: No conserved phenylalanine or tryptophan ends this CDR3, so it is likely a read error. The DNA is omitted, as the CDR3 cannot be located on it reliably, and the CDR3 follows TCRdb's listing. V is TRBV20-1 and J is TRBJ2-4; TRBD2 is taken as the D call from the table, unchecked against the DNA. The CDR3 spans 12 residues, counting both ends. From germline, CDR1 is DFQATT and CDR2 SNEGSKA (reference sequence). This CDR3 reads CSARPSWSDNNY.

On this clonotype: A clone one base away is much larger, so this may be a read error. This CDR3 fails to terminate in the conserved phenylalanine or tryptophan, so it likely reflects a read error. The J gene is TRBJ2-5, the V gene TRBV3-1, with 7 nucleotides matching TRBD2. Germline trimming cut 5 bases from V and 3 bases from J; bases unmatched to any gene: 12. Germline CDR1 LGHDT, CDR2 YNNKEL (reference sequence). This CDR3 contains 16 residues. The CDR3: CASSTLLADIKETQYC. The CDR3, as DNA: TGTGCCAGCAGCACCCTCCTAGCGGACATAAAAGAGACCCAGTACTGC.

The J gene is TRBJ1-2, the V gene TRBV5-1, with TRBD1 as a possible D gene (6 bases). The germline V gene encodes CDR1 SGHRS and CDR2 YFSETQ. This CDR3 spans 13 amino acids. Trimming stripped 3 bases from V and 8 bases from J, with 14 bases between. For the CDR3, the DNA is TGCGCCAGCAGCTACGACAGGACTTCCGGCTACACCTTC. Amino acids: CASSYDRTSGYTF.

V usage is TRBV7-3 and J usage is TRBJ1-6, with 9 nucleotides matching TRBD1. The junction had 4 bases not matched to a gene; V was cut back by 4 bases and J by 6 bases. The CDR3 consists of 15 residues. Germline CDR1 SGHTA, CDR2 FQGTGA. The CDR3 loop reads CASSSRQGGNSPLHF. The CDR3 DNA reads as TGTGCCAGCAGCTCCAGACAGGGGGGTAATTCACCCCTCCACTTT.

This chain joins TRBV10-3 and TRBJ1-5; 7 bases fit TRBD1. This CDR3 has 13 amino acids. V was clipped by 6 bases and J by 7 bases; unmatched bases: 6. Germline assignment: CDR1 ENHRY and CDR2 SYGVKD. The CDR3 coding sequence is TGTGCCATCAGCGACAGGGAGACGCAGCCCCAGCATTTT. This codes for CAISDRETQPQHF.

This clonotype was seen ten or more times. This rearrangement joins TRBV20-1 to TRBJ2-3, with 7 nucleotides matching TRBD2. Looked up from germline, CDR1 is DFQATT and CDR2 is SNEGSKA (reference sequence). Germline trimming cut 2 bases from V and 4 bases from J; bases unmatched to any gene: 6. The CDR3 is 14 residues long. The CDR3 sequence: CSARKLAIADTQYF. The CDR3 DNA reads as TGCAGTGCTAGAAAACTAGCGATTGCAGATACGCAGTATTTT.

The CDR3 is CASTQGGASNTGELFF. The CDR3 DNA reads as TGTGCCAGCACCCAGGGGGGGGCGTCGAACACCGGGGAGCTGTTTTTT. V and J are TRBV9 and TRBJ2-2; D is tentatively TRBD1 or TRBD2 (7 bases each). From germline, CDR1 is SGDLS and CDR2 YYNGEE. The V gene lost 6 bases and the J gene lost 0 bases, with 15 bases spanning the gap. The CDR3 extends over 16 amino acids. The full variable domain, rest sourced from reference TRBV9 and TRBJ2-2, is DSGVTQTPKHLITATGQRVTLRCSPRSGDLSVYWYQQSLDQGLQFLIQYYNGEERAKGNILERFSAQQFPDLHSELNLSSLELGDSALYFCASTQGGASNTGELFFGEGSRLTVL.

In the case of this clonotype: One end of the junction does not line up with germline, which may come from a read error. This chain uses TRBV20-1 with TRBJ1-1; D not certain. This CDR3 has 13 amino acids. Per the germline V gene, CDR1 is DFQATT and CDR2 is SNEGSKA (reference sequence). CDR3 DNA sequence: TGCAGTGCTAGAGATCACGGGAACTCTGAAGCTTTCTTT. As protein: CSARDHGNSEAFF.

This clonotype is medium-sized in the sample. The chain has TRBV10-3 and TRBJ2-3, with D perhaps TRBD2 (5 bases). Per germline, CDR1 ENHRY and CDR2 SYGVKD. The CDR3 loop spans 13 amino acids. The germline V and J ends were trimmed by 3 bases and 7 bases, with 11 bases remaining between them. This CDR3 is CAISDERGNTQYF. The CDR3 DNA follows: TGTGCCATCAGTGATGAACGAGGGAATACGCAGTATTTT.

The chain couples TRBV13 to TRBJ1-1, with D uncertain. The CDR3 loop spans 13 amino acids. V gave up 6 bases and J gave up 14 bases, with 22 bases separating them. Germline V gives CDR1 PRHDT, CDR2 FYEKMQ (reference sequence). The CDR3 is CASSEWDRGYTFF. The CDR3 DNA follows: TGTGCCAGCAGTGAGTGGGATCGTGGCTACACCTTCTTT.

This clonotype occurred many times. V gene TRBV28 combines with J gene TRBJ1-1, with D tentatively TRBD1 (6 bases). Germline assignment: CDR1 MDHEN and CDR2 SYDVKM. The CDR3 runs to 14 residues. V was shortened by 3 bases and J by 4 bases, with 12 bases between the two germline ends. The DNA for the CDR3 is TGTGCCAGCAGTTTGACCCAGGGGAGCACTGAAGCTTTCTTT. Translated: CASSLTQGSTEAFF.

The chain links TRBV20-1 to TRBJ2-1; D may be TRBD2 (6 bases). Trimming pared 4 bases from V and 9 bases from J, leaving 19 bases between. CDR1 is DFQATT and CDR2 is SNEGSKA in the germline V gene (reference sequence). The CDR3 extends over 14 amino acids. The CDR3 region has the DNA TGCAGTGCTACGACGGGGCGGGATCTTTGTGAGCAGTTCTTC. Amino acid sequence: CSATTGRDLCEQFF.

This clonotype occurred many times. The chain has TRBV6-5 and TRBJ1-2, with D possibly being TRBD1 (6 bases). This CDR3 region has 11 residues. CDR1 is MNHEY and CDR2 is SVGAGI in the germline V gene. The ends were cut back, 8 bases at V and 7 bases at J, with 11 bases in the middle. In DNA form, the CDR3 reads TGTGCCAGCCGGGGGGCCGGTGGCTACACCTTC. Encoded protein: CASRGAGGYTF.

The chain is built from TRBV5-1 and TRBJ2-2; possibly TRBD2 for D (5 bases). CDR3 length: 13 amino acids. V was cut by 5 bases and J by 9 bases, with 14 bases left in between. Germline-derived CDR1 and CDR2 are SGHRS and YFSETQ. This CDR3 reads CASRAGPVRELFF. In nucleotides, the CDR3 is TGCGCCAGCAGGGCGGGTCCGGTACGGGAGCTGTTTTTT.

The chain carries TRBV7-8 and TRBJ1-1; D perhaps matches TRBD1 (5 bases). V was pared by 0 bases and J by 12 bases, with 29 bases between. The CDR3 totals 18 residues. Germline V gives CDR1 SGHVS, CDR2 FQNEAQ. CDR3 DNA sequence: TGTGCCAGCAGCTTAGCGCGCATAGGACCTGGGGCCAACGTCCTGACTTTCTTT. Translating gives CASSLARIGPGANVLTFF.

This rearrangement joins TRBV12-3 or TRBV12-4 to TRBJ2-1, with no clear D. V dropped 8 bases and J dropped 0 bases, with 11 bases sitting between them. This CDR3 has 14 residues. In DNA, the CDR3 is TGTGCCAGCGGTCTCTTTAGCTCCTACAATGAGCAGTTCTTC. Its protein is CASGLFSSYNEQFF.

CDR3 amino acids: CASSLGSGRWGSTDTQYF. The CDR3 DNA is TGTGCCAGCAGCTTAGGTAGCGGGAGATGGGGTAGCACAGATACGCAGTATTTT. The chain couples TRBV7-9 to TRBJ2-3, with TRBD2 matching over 9 bases. The CDR3 consists of 18 residues. Germline V CDR1 and CDR2: SEHNR, FQNEAQ (reference sequence). The V segment lost 1 base and the J segment 0 bases; nucleotides outside the gene matches: 8.

The genes are TRBV12-3 or TRBV12-4 and TRBJ2-1; TRBD1 agrees at 10 bases. The CDR3 is 13 amino acids. Trimming took 8 bases from V and 8 from J; bases not matched to a gene: 6. DNA of the CDR3: TGTGCCAGCTCACCGACAGGGGGCGATGAGCAGTTCTTC. This codes for CASSPTGGDEQFF.